This TCR beta chain was obtained from a study of blood T cell repertoires in COVID-19. The overall study: The study drew acute and convalescent COVID-19 samples from the United States, Italy and Spain. From T cells, B-cell-depleted T cells, or PBMCs came the material, which was cDNA or gDNA.

The germline CDR1 and CDR2 sequences are LGHDT and YNNKEL (reference sequence). V was pared by 0 bases and J by 8 bases, with 12 bases of the junction left unmatched. The CDR3 consists of 17 residues. Living in about 25 US areas, the participants were between about 18 and 100 years of age. Recovered Cohort 3 donors showed two negative PCRs, clearance, or symptom resolution. Clones were read by immunoSEQ multiplex PCR, and TCRdb kept only the in-frame ones, dropping some. The top ten clones hold roughly 5.2% of a sample with some 340,000 clones, around 87% of them seen once. The sequenced material came from PBMCs or T cells enriched from blood (not recorded which). The J gene is TRBJ1-4, the V gene TRBV3-1 (or the pseudogene TRBV3-2), with 7 positions matching TRBD1. The clonotype originates from a woman in her 30s who had recovered from COVID-19. The CDR3 DNA reads TGTGCCAGCAGCCAAGAAGGGGAAAGGGGGCGTTGGGAAAAACTGTTTTTT. As protein: CASSQEGERGRWEKLFF.